This T cell receptor beta chain was obtained from a study of technical replicates of blood from several donors. The data were produced by immunoSEQ multiplex PCR, yet TCRdb's version contains in-frame clones alone and is incomplete. Of 70,000 to 85,000 clones in the sample, 92% were seen once. J was trimmed by 0 bases and V by 5 bases; bases with no gene match: 6. The germline V gene encodes CDR1 SEHNR and CDR2 FQNEAQ (reference sequence). The length of the CDR3 is 15 residues. The chain employs TRBV7-9 and TRBJ2-7; 8 bases match TRBD2. This clonotype was obtained from a human donor in good health. Sequencing used T cells isolated from PBMCs. The CDR3 bases are TGTGCCAGCAGCCGGGGGGGACGGGACTCCTACGAGCAGTACTTC. The encoded protein is CASSRGGRDSYEQYF.